Described below is a single T cell receptor beta chain sequence and its context. Patients from Seattle were sampled longitudinally, starting during active infection. Looked up from germline, CDR1 is MNHEY and CDR2 is SMNVEV (reference sequence). This CDR3 has 15 amino acids. With 4 bases clipped from V and 4 bases from J, the junction kept 5 bases outside the gene matches. Here immunoSEQ multiplex PCR was the method, and the copy in TCRdb shows in-frame clones only, minus some. Counted here are around 210,000 clones, around nine tenths occurring once; the ten biggest clones make up roughly a sixth. The sample belongs to a study of blood T cell repertoires in COVID-19. Turning to the study itself: PBMCs, B-cell-depleted T cells, or T cells were the source of the cDNA or gDNA that made up the material.

The TCR was taken from a man aged 45-65 years with COVID-19, enrolled during active disease. Sequenced material: peripheral blood. The gene calls are TRBV27 and TRBJ2-3, with TRBD1 matching 10 bases. CDR3 region: CASSYGTGVADTQYF. The CDR3 region has the DNA TGTGCCAGCAGTTATGGGACAGGGGTGGCAGATACGCAGTATTTT.